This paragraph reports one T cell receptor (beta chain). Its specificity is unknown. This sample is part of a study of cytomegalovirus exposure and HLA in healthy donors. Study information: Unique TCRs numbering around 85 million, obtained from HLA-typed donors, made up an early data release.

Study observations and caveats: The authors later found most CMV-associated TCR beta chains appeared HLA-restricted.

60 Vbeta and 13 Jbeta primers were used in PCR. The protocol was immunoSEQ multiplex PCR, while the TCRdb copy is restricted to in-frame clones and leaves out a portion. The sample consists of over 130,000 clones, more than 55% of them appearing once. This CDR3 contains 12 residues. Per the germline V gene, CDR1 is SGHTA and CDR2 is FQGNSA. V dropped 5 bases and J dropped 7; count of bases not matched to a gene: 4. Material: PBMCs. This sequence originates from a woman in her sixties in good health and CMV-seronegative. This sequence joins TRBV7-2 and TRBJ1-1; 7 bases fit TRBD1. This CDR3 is CASSPNRGEAFF. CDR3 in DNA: TGTGCCAGCAGCCCAAACAGGGGTGAAGCTTTCTTT.